This T cell receptor beta chain was recorded in a study of blood T cell repertoires in COVID-19. Followed over time, Seattle patients had been enrolled while infection was active. Trimming removed 0 bases at V and 4 bases at J, with 11 bases between. Germline V gene lookup returns CDR1 WNHNN and CDR2 SYGVQD (reference sequence). The CDR3 runs to 15 residues. Data came from immunoSEQ multiplex PCR; TCRdb stores just in-frame clones and leaves some out. Of about 140,000 clones detected, around 90% appear once; the ten largest clones hold more than 2.5%. The sample was peripheral blood. This chain connects TRBV10-1 to TRBJ2-3, with D perhaps matching TRBD2 (5 bases). The source is a human donor with COVID-19, enrolled during active disease. The donor label of this sample is uncertain. The CDR3 DNA reads TGCGCCAGCAGTGAGTCGGCAACGGAGGCAGATACGCAGTATTTT. This gives the protein CASSESATEADTQYF.